This T cell receptor (beta chain) emerged from a study of blood T cell repertoires in COVID-19. The overall study: From the United States, Italy and Spain came samples of acute and convalescent COVID-19.

This table comes from immunoSEQ multiplex PCR, and its TCRdb copy is limited to in-frame clones, with some not included. The sample records 300,000 to 450,000 clones, 80% to 90% being singletons. Details on this clone: One junction end does not reproduce the germline sequence, and a read error may be involved.

This CDR3 is 16 amino acids long. Per the germline V gene, CDR1 is SNHLY and CDR2 is FYNNEI. Grouping used clinical history reported by participants in a survey and questionnaire. Symptom resolution, clearance, or two negative PCRs marked the recovered donors of Cohort 3. The clonotype originates from a man between 18 and 29 years old who had recovered from COVID-19. The sample taken for sequencing was PBMCs or T cells enriched from blood (not recorded which). The rearrangement joins TRBV2 to TRBJ1-3; 9 bases agree with TRBD1. In nucleotides, the CDR3 is TGTGCCAGCAGCCTGGGACAGGGAACTCCTGGATACACCATATATTTT. It codes for CASSLGQGTPGYTIYF.